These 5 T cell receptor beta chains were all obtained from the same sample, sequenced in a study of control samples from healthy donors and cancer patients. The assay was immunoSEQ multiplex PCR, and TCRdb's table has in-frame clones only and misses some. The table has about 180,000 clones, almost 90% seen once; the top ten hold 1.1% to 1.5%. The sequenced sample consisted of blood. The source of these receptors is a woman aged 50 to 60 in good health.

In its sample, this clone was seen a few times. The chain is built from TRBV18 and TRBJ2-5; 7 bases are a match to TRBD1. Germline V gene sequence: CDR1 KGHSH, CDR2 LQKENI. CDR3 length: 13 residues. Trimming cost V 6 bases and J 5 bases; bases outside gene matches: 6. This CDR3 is CASSLTGSETQYF. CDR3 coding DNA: TGTGCCAGCTCCCTGACAGGGTCGGAGACCCAGTACTTC.

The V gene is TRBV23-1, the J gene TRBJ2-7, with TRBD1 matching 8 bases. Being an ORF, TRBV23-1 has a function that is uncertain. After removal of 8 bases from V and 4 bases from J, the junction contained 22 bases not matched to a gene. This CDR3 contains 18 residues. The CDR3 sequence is CASARQGAPAPWLYEQYF. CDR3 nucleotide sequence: TGCGCCAGCGCCAGGCAGGGGGCTCCGGCCCCTTGGCTATACGAGCAGTACTTC.

The CDR3 DNA sequence: TGTGCCAGCAGTTTACTCGCGGCGGGGGACGCGAATGAGCAGTTCTTC. Its translation: CASSLLAAGDANEQFF. This chain connects TRBV28 to TRBJ2-1; 7 positions agree with TRBD2. This CDR3 has 16 amino acids. CDR1 and CDR2 from the germline V gene are MDHEN and SYDVKM. The V and J ends lost 2 bases and 7 bases, in that order; junction bases with no gene match: 11.

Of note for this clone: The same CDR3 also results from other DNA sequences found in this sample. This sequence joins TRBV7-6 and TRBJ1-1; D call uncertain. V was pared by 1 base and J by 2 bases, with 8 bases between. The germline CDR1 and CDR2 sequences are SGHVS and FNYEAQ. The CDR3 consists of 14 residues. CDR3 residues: CASSLDAGNTEAFF. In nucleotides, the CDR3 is TGTGCCAGCAGCTTAGACGCAGGCAACACTGAAGCTTTCTTT.

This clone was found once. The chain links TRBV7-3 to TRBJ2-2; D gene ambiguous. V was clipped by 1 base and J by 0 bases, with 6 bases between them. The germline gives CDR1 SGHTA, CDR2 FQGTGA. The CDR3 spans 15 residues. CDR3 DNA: TGTGCCAGCAGCTTAAGGCCCCCGAACACCGGGGAGCTGTTTTTT. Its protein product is CASSLRPPNTGELFF.